A selection of T cell receptor beta chains follows, all from one sample in a study of blood T cell repertoires in COVID-19. Only in-frame clones appear in the TCRdb table, and some are missing; sequencing was by immunoSEQ multiplex PCR. The sample has under 75,000 clones; around 77% are singletons. The sample consisted of peripheral blood. These receptors all stem from a woman between 65 and 79 years old with COVID-19, enrolled during active disease. CDR3s include the opening cysteine and the closing phenylalanine or tryptophan. A D gene is named only where the DNA matches it firmly. Expanded clones get a size class; other rows say once, few or many, or leave the size out.

V	size	J	D	CDR3	DNA
TRBV19	few	TRBJ1-5	.	CASSSRGQPQHF	TGTGCCAGTAGTTCCCGGGGTCAGCCCCAGCATTTT
TRBV4-1	few	TRBJ2-3	.	CASSYLLGDTQYF	TGCGCCAGCAGCTACTTACTAGGCGATACGCAGTATTTT
TRBV12-3/TRBV12-4	once	TRBJ1-1	.	CASSFTGNTEAFF	TGTGCCAGCAGTTTTACAGGGAACACTGAAGCTTTCTTT
TRBV3-1/TRBV3-2	.	TRBJ1-4	.	CASSQDAGGDEKLFF	TGTGCCAGCAGCCAAGATGCGGGGGGGGATGAAAAACTGTTTTTT
TRBV7-8	.	TRBJ2-3	.	CASSRSGSTDTQYF	TGTGCCAGCAGCCGCTCAGGGAGCACAGATACGCAGTATTTT
TRBV28	.	TRBJ2-6	TRBD1	CASRAGTGFRANVLTF	TGTGCCAGCAGGGCCGGGACAGGGTTTAGGGCCAACGTCCTGACTTTC
TRBV27	few	TRBJ2-1	.	CASGGWGTEQFF	TGTGCCAGCGGGGGGTGGGGTACTGAGCAGTTCTTC
TRBV9	few	TRBJ1-2	TRBD1	CASSVGARGRDGYTF	TGTGCCAGCAGCGTAGGCGCCAGGGGGAGAGATGGCTACACCTTC
TRBV2	.	TRBJ1-2	.	CASSEGQGSGYTF	TGTGCCAGCAGTGAAGGCCAGGGTTCTGGCTACACCTTC
TRBV7-9	once	TRBJ2-5	.	CASSFSGEETQYF	TGTGCCAGCAGCTTTTCAGGGGAAGAGACCCAGTACTTC
TRBV9	.	TRBJ2-1	.	CASQQGVGEQFF	TGTGCCAGCCAACAGGGAGTGGGTGAGCAGTTCTTC
TRBV7-8	few	TRBJ1-3	TRBD1	CASSHRGSGNTIYF	TGTGCCAGCAGCCACAGGGGCTCTGGAAACACCATATATTTT
TRBV11-3	.	TRBJ2-5	TRBD2	CASSPGLAGVKETQYF	TGTGCCAGCAGTCCCGGACTAGCGGGAGTTAAAGAGACCCAGTACTTC
TRBV4-1	.	TRBJ2-1	TRBD2	CASSQEGAGGRVEQFF	TGCGCCAGCAGCCAAGAGGGGGCGGGGGGGCGAGTTGAGCAGTTCTTC
TRBV2	.	TRBJ1-5	TRBD1	CASSPTGVNQPQHF	TGTGCCAGCAGTCCAACAGGGGTCAATCAGCCCCAGCATTTT
TRBV6-4	.	TRBJ1-1	TRBD1	CASRATGGATEAFF	TGTGCCAGCAGGGCTACAGGGGGCGCGACTGAAGCTTTCTTT
TRBV3-1/TRBV3-2	.	TRBJ2-1	TRBD2	CASSRTSGNEQFF	TGTGCCAGCAGCCGGACTAGCGGCAATGAGCAGTTCTTC
TRBV24-1	.	TRBJ2-3	.	CATSDFRGYTDTQYF	TGTGCCACCAGTGATTTTAGGGGGTACACAGATACGCAGTATTTT
TRBV6-6	.	TRBJ1-1	.	CASRRTGNTEAFF	TGTGCCAGCAGAAGAACAGGGAACACTGAAGCTTTCTTT
TRBV6-5	.	TRBJ1-2	.	CASHRGYGYTF	TGTGCCAGCCATAGGGGCTATGGCTACACCTTC
TRBV5-4	.	TRBJ2-1	TRBD2	CASSTGLAGGGRNEQFF	TGTGCCAGCAGCACCGGACTAGCGGGAGGGGGACGCAATGAGCAGTTCTTC
TRBV6-2/TRBV6-3	.	TRBJ2-5	TRBD2	CASSYGAGGETQYF	TGTGCCAGCAGTTACGGTGCGGGGGGAGAGACCCAGTACTTC
TRBV9	.	TRBJ2-3	.	CASSVESGRTQYF	TGTGCCAGCAGCGTAGAAAGCGGGCGTACGCAGTATTTT
TRBV18	few	TRBJ2-7	TRBD1	CASSPARGNEQYF	TGTGCCAGCTCACCAGCCAGGGGGAACGAGCAGTACTTC
TRBV6-5	few	TRBJ2-1	TRBD2	CATELAGGYGEQFF	TGTGCCACCGAGCTAGCGGGGGGGTACGGTGAGCAGTTCTTC
TRBV27	.	TRBJ2-7	TRBD1	CASRPSGTGGLAYEQYF	TGTGCCAGCAGACCAAGCGGGACAGGGGGGTTGGCCTACGAGCAGTACTTC
TRBV5-4	.	TRBJ2-7	TRBD2	CASRNSGGAYEQYF	TGTGCCAGCAGGAATAGCGGGGGGGCCTACGAGCAGTACTTC
TRBV19	few	TRBJ1-1	.	CASSIEARGNTEAFF	TGTGCCAGTAGTATAGAGGCCAGGGGGAACACTGAAGCTTTCTTT